One and the same sample provided the 16 T cell receptor beta chains below, sequenced in a study of identical twins. Using its own MiXCR run on the 5' RACE reads, TCRdb lists one record per CDR3 protein. The repertoire holds about 530,000 distinct CDR3 sequences, with about 20% as singletons. These records were also assigned to another study, of yellow fever vaccine responses in identical twins.

The sample was CD4+ T cells sorted from blood. The origin of the receptors is a woman aged 18-29 years in good health.

Only a few counts were recorded for this clonotype. The rearrangement links TRBV10-3 to TRBJ1-2; perhaps TRBD1 as D (5 bases). CDR1 and CDR2 from the germline V gene are ENHRY and SYGVKD. There are 14 residues in the CDR3. V was trimmed by 7 bases and J by 3 bases, leaving 15 bases between them. CDR3 sequence reads: CAIKRTQGDYGYTF. In DNA form, the CDR3 reads TGTGCCATCAAAAGGACCCAGGGCGACTATGGCTACACCTTC.

V gene TRBV7-2 combines with J gene TRBJ2-2; possibly TRBD2 for D (6 bases). Germline lookup yields CDR1 SGHTA and CDR2 FQGNSA. V was clipped by 4 bases and J by 1 base, with 10 bases between them. The CDR3 spans 15 residues. CDR3 in DNA: TGTGCCAGCAGCTCGCAGGGACTGAACACCGGGGAGCTGTTTTTT. This gives the protein CASSSQGLNTGELFF.

The chain employs TRBV10-2 and TRBJ2-4, with D perhaps TRBD1 or TRBD2 (5 bases each). CDR3 length: 19 residues. Germline CDR1 WSHSY, CDR2 SAAADI. Trimming took off 0 bases at V and 3 bases at J, with 21 bases between the two ends. CDR3 nucleotide sequence: TGCGCCAGCAGTGAGTCGAAGTCTGACCCGGGACCCTTCAAAAACATTCAGTACTTC. Its protein product is CASSESKSDPGPFKNIQYF.

The CDR3 spells CASSPRQKGRYEQFF. The CDR3 DNA reads TGTGCCAGCAGCCCCCGACAGAAAGGGAGGTATGAGCAGTTCTTC. The gene calls are TRBV11-2 and TRBJ2-1; D may be TRBD2 (6 bases). Germline V CDR1 and CDR2: SGHAT, FQNNGV. V lost 5 bases and J 8 bases, leaving 19 bases between the germline ends. The CDR3 totals 15 residues. Together with reference TRBV11-2 and TRBJ2-1, the CDR3 gives the full variable domain: EAGVAQSPRYKIIEKRQSVAFWCNPISGHATLYWYQQILGQGPKLLIQFQNNGVVDDSQLPKDRFSAERLKGVDSTLKIQPAKLEDSAVYLCASSPRQKGRYEQFFGPGTRLTVL.

A few counts support this clonotype. The genes are TRBV6-6 and TRBJ1-5, with a possible D match to TRBD1 (6 bases). Trimming shortened V by 6 bases and J by 7 bases, and 13 bases separated the two germline ends. Looked up from germline, CDR1 is MNHNY and CDR2 is SVGAGI (reference sequence). The CDR3 is 13 amino acids. Here the CDR3 DNA reads TGTGCCAGCAGCCCACAGGGTCCCCAGCCCCAGCATTTT. Amino acid sequence: CASSPQGPQPQHF.

This clonotype occurred once. The rearrangement uses TRBV7-6 and TRBJ2-2, with 10 bases that match TRBD2. The CDR3 totals 14 residues. Losses at the gene ends were 5 bases for V and 6 bases for J; bases not matched to a gene: 3. Germline V gene data show CDR1 as SGHVS and CDR2 as FNYEAQ. CDR3 DNA: TGTGCCAGCAGCGAAGCGGGAGGGCCCGGGGAGCTGTTTTTT. Translated: CASSEAGGPGELFF.

This sequence joins TRBV28 and TRBJ2-6, with a tentative D call TRBD1 (6 bases). Germline V gene lookup returns CDR1 MDHEN and CDR2 SYDVKM. The CDR3 is 21 residues long. Trimming removed 1 base at V and 0 bases at J, with 22 bases between. CDR3 DNA sequence: TGTGCCAGCAGTTTATTTCGAGCTGGTTTAGGACAGATCTCTGGGGCCAACGTCCTGACTTTC. Translation gives CASSLFRAGLGQISGANVLTF.

This clonotype was detected only a few times. The CDR3 nucleotides read TGTGCCAGCAGAGGGGCCGCGGGAGGGACCGGGGAGCTGTTTTTT. Translated: CASRGAAGGTGELFF. The chain joins TRBV27 to TRBJ2-2; 9 bases align to TRBD2. There are 15 residues in the CDR3. The germline gives CDR1 MNHEY, CDR2 SMNVEV (reference sequence). The junction had 7 bases not matched to a gene; V was cut back by 6 bases and J by 5 bases.

This clonotype was detected only a few times. This chain joins TRBV12-5 and TRBJ2-1; 12 positions match TRBD2. In germline, CDR1 is LGHNT, CDR2 FRNRAP. CDR3 length equals 16 residues. J gave up 5 bases and V 3 bases, and 5 bases lay outside the gene matches. In DNA, the CDR3 is TGTGCTAGTGGTTTAGTACTAGCGGGAGGAAACAATGAGCAGTTCTTC. Its protein is CASGLVLAGGNNEQFF.

V and J are TRBV28 and TRBJ1-5; no firm D call. Germline V gives CDR1 MDHEN, CDR2 SYDVKM. The V end was cut by 3 bases, the J end by 4 bases, with 13 bases between. This CDR3 contains 15 residues. The CDR3 sequence: CASSFLLVENQPQHF. The CDR3 DNA reads as TGTGCCAGCAGTTTTTTACTAGTGGAGAATCAGCCCCAGCATTTT.

The CDR3: CASSLGRRLATNEKLFF. CDR3 DNA sequence: TGCGCCAGCAGCTTGGGGAGACGCCTGGCAACTAATGAAAAACTGTTTTTT. V and J are TRBV5-1 and TRBJ1-4; D ambiguous. V dropped 0 bases and J dropped 0 bases, with 12 bases sitting between them. This CDR3 has 17 amino acids. Germline CDR1 SGHRS, CDR2 YFSETQ. The full variable domain, rest sourced from reference TRBV5-1 and TRBJ1-4, is KAGVTQTPRYLIKTRGQQVTLSCSPISGHRSVSWYQQTPGQGLQFLFEYFSETQRNKGNFPGRFSGRQFSNSRSEMNVSTLELGDSALYLCASSLGRRLATNEKLFFGSGTQLSVL.

The V and J genes are TRBV9 and TRBJ2-1; D gene unclear. There are 16 residues in the CDR3. The V end lost 0 bases, the J end lost 0 bases, and 10 bases lay between the germline ends. CDR1 is SGDLS, CDR2 YYNGEE, per germline. Here the CDR3 reads CASSVEGGYSYNEQFF. Written as DNA, the CDR3 is TGTGCCAGCAGCGTAGAAGGTGGCTACTCCTACAATGAGCAGTTCTTC.

This chain links TRBV7-2 with TRBJ1-1, with D unclear. CDR1 is SGHTA, CDR2 FQGNSA, per germline. The germline V and J ends were trimmed by 2 bases and 4 bases, with 11 bases remaining between them. The CDR3 is 14 amino acids. The CDR3 is CASSLPRRSTEAFF. The DNA for the CDR3 is TGTGCCAGCAGCTTACCGAGGCGGAGCACTGAAGCTTTCTTT.

This clonotype has only a few counts. J is TRBJ2-1 and V is TRBV29-1, with D possibly being TRBD1 (6 bases). This CDR3 comprises 14 residues. V was trimmed by 7 bases and J by 3 bases, leaving 16 bases between them. CDR1 SQVTM and CDR2 ANQGSEA come from the germline V gene. CDR3 DNA sequence: TGCAGCGCCGTGTCAGGGGTGGGCTACAATGAGCAGTTCTTC. Protein product: CSAVSGVGYNEQFF.

The chain employs TRBV21-1 and TRBJ2-7. TRBV21-1 is marked as a pseudogene. This CDR3 is 14 amino acids long. The CDR3 nucleotides are TGTGCCAGCAGCAAAGACGACATCAGCTACGAGCAGTACTTC. Translated, it gives CASSKDDISYEQYF.

The chain carries TRBV3-1 and TRBJ1-4, with 9 bases that match TRBD1. Germline V gene sequence: CDR1 LGHDT, CDR2 YNNKEL (reference sequence). Trimming removed 4 bases from V and 7 bases from J; junction bases left unmatched: 4. The CDR3 extends over 14 amino acids. The CDR3 region has the DNA TGTGCCAGCAGCCCCGGGACAGGGACTGAAAAACTGTTTTTT. Protein: CASSPGTGTEKLFF.